These 29 T cell receptor beta chains share one sample of origin, sequenced in a study of T cell responses to AZD1222 COVID-19 vaccine. Measured with immunoSEQ multiplex PCR; TCRdb has only the in-frame clones, and not every one. The sample holds around 210,000 clones, roughly 94% seen once. Sequencing used peripheral blood, obtained 28 days after the second dose of the MenACWY control vaccine. The receptor source for this set is an adult who received the MenACWY meningococcal vaccine as a control.

The chain uses TRBV4-3 and TRBJ1-4; D might be TRBD1 (6 bases). Germline CDR1 reads LGHNA; CDR2 reads YSLEER. Between the trimmed V and J ends, which lost 2 bases and 7 bases, there was a span of 17 bases. This CDR3 comprises 16 residues. CDR3 in DNA: TGCGCCAGCAGCCAATCGGCTGGTGGGGGGGCTGAAAAACTGTTTTTT. Its translation: CASSQSAGGGAEKLFF.

CDR3 nucleotide sequence: TGTGCCAGTAGCGAGACAGGCCCTAATGAAAAACTGTTTTTT. The encoded protein is CASSETGPNEKLFF. The chain couples TRBV19 to TRBJ1-4, with D perhaps TRBD1 (6 bases). The CDR3 loop spans 14 amino acids. The germline V and J ends were trimmed by 6 bases and 3 bases, with 11 bases remaining between them. The germline gives CDR1 LNHDA, CDR2 SQIVND (reference sequence).

The chain carries TRBV7-9 and TRBJ1-4; possibly TRBD1 for D (6 bases). The CDR3 spans 13 residues. The V gene lost 1 base and the J gene lost 7 bases, with 7 bases spanning the gap. The germline gives CDR1 SEHNR, CDR2 FQNEAQ (reference sequence). The CDR3 here is CASSLVGGEKLFF. The CDR3 nucleotides are TGTGCCAGCAGCTTAGTAGGGGGTGAAAAACTGTTTTTT.

The chain carries TRBV2 and TRBJ1-3; no reliable D call. Germline V gene sequence: CDR1 SNHLY, CDR2 FYNNEI. Trimming shortened V by 5 bases and J by 0 bases, and 5 bases separated the two germline ends. CDR3 length equals 13 residues. CDR3 bases: TGTGCCAGCAGTCCGGTCTCTGGAAACACCATATATTTT. Its translation is CASSPVSGNTIYF.

The V gene is TRBV18, the J gene TRBJ2-7; TRBD1 might be the D (5 bases). V lost 5 bases to trimming and J lost 3 bases, with 8 bases between them. The CDR3 spans 12 residues. Germline lookup yields CDR1 KGHSH and CDR2 LQKENI. The DNA for the CDR3 is TGTGCCAGCTCATCAACAGGCTACGAGCAGTACTTC. Its translation: CASSSTGYEQYF.

Written as DNA, the CDR3 is TGTGCCAGTAGGGGTGGTGGCCAGGCCAATCAGCCCCAGCATTTT. The encoded protein is CASRGGGQANQPQHF. The rearrangement uses TRBV19 and TRBJ1-5; D gene unclear. Germline CDR1 LNHDA, CDR2 SQIVND (reference sequence). V was cut by 6 bases and J by 3 bases, with 15 bases left in between. There are 15 residues in the CDR3.

Here the CDR3 reads CASSEQGPNTGELFF. CDR3 bases: TGTGCCAGCAGTGAACAGGGGCCGAACACCGGGGAGCTGTTTTTT. The chain carries TRBV2 and TRBJ2-2; weak D call: TRBD1 (6 bases). V was trimmed by 2 bases and J by 0 bases, leaving 7 bases between them. CDR1 is SNHLY and CDR2 is FYNNEI in the germline V gene. The CDR3 contains 15 residues.

This clone occurred once. This chain connects TRBV6-5 to TRBJ2-7; 7 bases map to TRBD2. The trim removed 2 bases at V and 1 base at J, leaving 5 bases unmatched. The CDR3 covers 15 residues. CDR1 and CDR2 (germline): MNHEY, SVGAGI. The CDR3 spells CASSYGGERSYEQYF. CDR3 nucleotide sequence: TGTGCCAGCAGTTACGGGGGGGAACGATCCTACGAGCAGTACTTC.

The V gene is TRBV5-1, the J gene TRBJ2-5, with a weak D call TRBD2 (6 bases). Between the trimmed V and J ends, which lost 4 bases and 0 bases, there was a span of 16 bases. Germline CDR1 SGHRS, CDR2 YFSETQ. This CDR3 has 16 residues. The CDR3 spells CASSPLGGNHQETQYF. The CDR3 DNA reads as TGCGCCAGCAGCCCTCTGGGCGGGAATCACCAAGAGACCCAGTACTTC.

The chain recombines TRBV15 with TRBJ2-7; the match to TRBD1 covers 7 bases. The V gene's germline CDR1 is LNHNV and CDR2 YYDKDF (reference sequence). The V segment lost 0 bases and the J segment 2 bases; nucleotides outside the gene matches: 4. The CDR3 length is 15 residues. In DNA form, the CDR3 reads TGTGCCACCAGCAGAGAAGGGGGCGCTGCCTACGAGCAGTACTTC. Its protein product is CATSREGGAAYEQYF.

The CDR3 reads CASSSQLAGSQETQYF. The CDR3 DNA reads as TGTGCCAGCAGCTCCCAACTAGCGGGTAGCCAAGAGACCCAGTACTTC. The chain combines TRBV7-2 with TRBJ2-5; TRBD2 agrees at 9 bases. This CDR3 is 16 amino acids long. Germline V gene lookup returns CDR1 SGHTA and CDR2 FQGNSA. Unmatched junction bases numbered 7, after V lost 4 bases and J lost 1 base. Complete variable domain (other parts from reference TRBV7-2 and TRBJ2-5): GAGVSQSPSNKVTEKGKDVELRCDPISGHTALYWYRQSLGQGLEFLIYFQGNSAPDKSGLPSDRFSAERTGGSVSTLTIQRTQQEDSAVYLCASSSQLAGSQETQYFGPGTRLLVL.

The chain joins TRBV9 to TRBJ2-2; possibly TRBD1 or TRBD2 for D (5 bases each). Germline V gives CDR1 SGDLS, CDR2 YYNGEE. This CDR3 has 16 residues. V lost 0 bases and J 0 bases, leaving 9 bases between the germline ends. The chain's CDR3 is CASSVAGSANTGELFF. The CDR3 DNA reads TGTGCCAGCAGCGTAGCAGGGAGCGCGAACACCGGGGAGCTGTTTTTT.

V gene TRBV27 combines with J gene TRBJ1-3; D perhaps matches TRBD1 (6 bases). Germline assignment: CDR1 MNHEY and CDR2 SMNVEV (reference sequence). The CDR3 is made up of 15 amino acids. V lost 2 bases, J lost 5 bases, and 13 bases lay in between. The CDR3 reads CASSLTGLGRNTIYF. DNA for the CDR3: TGTGCCAGCAGTTTAACAGGGTTGGGAAGAAACACCATATATTTT.

This chain connects TRBV9 to TRBJ2-7, with no clear D. The CDR3 loop spans 16 amino acids. Deletions cut 0 bases from V and 1 base from J, with 14 bases between. Germline V gene sequence: CDR1 SGDLS, CDR2 YYNGEE. The CDR3 loop is CASSVDPGLKSYEQYF. The CDR3 DNA sequence: TGTGCCAGCAGCGTAGACCCAGGCCTGAAGTCCTACGAGCAGTACTTC.

The V and J genes are TRBV29-1 and TRBJ1-6, with a tentative D call TRBD1 (6 bases). The CDR3 runs to 13 residues. Germline V CDR1 and CDR2: SQVTM, ANQGSEA. Trimming left V 6 bases short and J 7 bases short, with 13 bases between. The CDR3 reads CSVRGTMNSPLHF. CDR3 DNA: TGCAGCGTCCGCGGGACAATGAATTCACCCCTCCACTTT.

The rearrangement uses TRBV25-1 and TRBJ1-2; D may be TRBD1 (6 bases). Germline-derived CDR1 and CDR2 are MGHDK and SYGVNS. The CDR3 spans 13 residues. Between the trimmed V and J ends, which lost 3 bases and 8 bases, there was a span of 13 bases. CDR3 residues: CASSESGTRGYTF. For the CDR3, the DNA is TGTGCCAGCAGTGAGTCCGGGACAAGGGGCTACACCTTC.

The chain carries TRBV5-8 and TRBJ2-3, with D uncertain. Germline CDR1 SGHTS, CDR2 YDEGEE. Between the trimmed V and J ends, which lost 5 bases and 0 bases, there was a span of 10 bases. The CDR3 length is 14 residues. The CDR3 sequence is CASSYGTSTDTQYF. DNA of the CDR3: TGTGCCAGCAGTTATGGCACTAGCACAGATACGCAGTATTTT.

This clone has only a few counts. In DNA form, the CDR3 reads TGTGCCAGCAGGTCAAATTCCGGGACTAGCGGGGAGCAGTACTTC. The encoded protein is CASRSNSGTSGEQYF. J is TRBJ2-7 and V is TRBV11-2, with 12 bases fitting TRBD2. Trimming cost V 6 bases and J 7 bases; bases outside gene matches: 10. This CDR3 region has 15 residues. Per the germline V gene, CDR1 is SGHAT and CDR2 is FQNNGV. The whole variable domain, filled in from reference TRBV11-2 and TRBJ2-7, reads EAGVAQSPRYKIIEKRQSVAFWCNPISGHATLYWYQQILGQGPKLLIQFQNNGVVDDSQLPKDRFSAERLKGVDSTLKIQPAKLEDSAVYLCASRSNSGTSGEQYFGPGTRLTVT.

This clone was seen a single time. The chain uses TRBV7-9 and TRBJ2-3; D ambiguous. This CDR3 has 13 amino acids. V lost 5 bases and J lost 14, with 20 bases in between. Looked up from germline, CDR1 is SEHNR and CDR2 is FQNEAQ (reference sequence). This CDR3 is CASSPVDDRSMYF. The CDR3 DNA follows: TGTGCCAGCAGCCCCGTAGATGACCGTTCCATGTATTTT. The full variable domain, in which reference TRBV7-9 and TRBJ2-3 provide the parts outside the CDR3, is DTGVSQNPRHKITKRGQNVTFRCDPISEHNRLYWYRQTLGQGPEFLTYFQNEAQLEKSRLLSDRFSAERPKGSFSTLEIQRTEQGDSAMYLCASSPVDDRSMYFGPGTRLTVL.

This clone showed up just a few times. The rearrangement links TRBV5-1 to TRBJ1-5; D is possibly TRBD1 (6 bases). This CDR3 contains 15 residues. Trimming took off 0 bases at V and 1 base at J, with 8 bases between the two ends. Germline V gene lookup returns CDR1 SGHRS and CDR2 YFSETQ. The CDR3 protein is CASSLGDKSNQPQHF. CDR3 coding DNA: TGCGCCAGCAGCTTGGGGGACAAGAGCAATCAGCCCCAGCATTTT.

The gene calls are TRBV7-2 and TRBJ2-7; D not resolved. CDR1 is SGHTA, CDR2 FQGNSA, per germline. Trimming removed 1 base at V and 4 bases at J, with 8 bases between. The length of the CDR3 is 13 residues. For the CDR3, the DNA is TGTGCCAGCAGCTTAGGTGTGGAGTACGAGCAGTACTTC. Amino acids: CASSLGVEYEQYF.

The chain couples TRBV30 to TRBJ1-2, with D maybe TRBD1 (6 bases). V lost 5 bases and J 8 bases, leaving 12 bases between the germline ends. Germline CDR1 is GTSNPN and CDR2 is SVGIG (reference sequence). The CDR3 sequence is 11 residues long. The CDR3 sequence is CAWSWGGGYTF. The CDR3 DNA reads TGTGCCTGGTCATGGGGGGGCGGCTACACCTTC.

This clone was seen a single time. The chain employs TRBV20-1 and TRBJ1-2; D gene unclear. Looked up from germline, CDR1 is DFQATT and CDR2 is SNEGSKA (reference sequence). V lost 3 bases to trimming and J lost 1 base, with 12 bases between them. The CDR3 loop spans 14 amino acids. The DNA of the CDR3 is TGCAGTGCTAGTCCCGTAACTTTTAACTATGGCTACACCTTC. Translation gives CSASPVTFNYGYTF.

The rearrangement joins TRBV28 to TRBJ1-1, with D maybe TRBD1 (5 bases). Per the germline V gene, CDR1 is MDHEN and CDR2 is SYDVKM. This CDR3 region has 14 residues. Trimming left V 3 bases short and J 0 bases short, with 8 bases between. CDR3 DNA: TGTGCCAGCAGTTTTGGGGCAGTGAACACTGAAGCTTTCTTT. The encoded protein is CASSFGAVNTEAFF. Using reference TRBV28 and TRBJ1-1 for the parts outside the CDR3, the full variable domain is DVKVTQSSRYLVKRTGEKVFLECVQDMDHENMFWYRQDPGLGLRLIYFSYDVKMKEKGDIPEGYSVSREKKERFSLILESASTNQTSMYLCASSFGAVNTEAFFGQGTRLTVV.

The V and J genes are TRBV19 and TRBJ1-6; D ambiguous. Deletions cut 6 bases from V and 6 bases from J, with 12 bases between. The CDR3 spans 14 residues. The germline V gene has CDR1 LNHDA and CDR2 SQIVND (reference sequence). Here the CDR3 reads CASRPLGSNSPLHF. For the CDR3, the DNA is TGTGCCAGTAGACCTCTGGGTAGTAATTCACCCCTCCACTTT.

This chain connects TRBV3-1 (or the pseudogene TRBV3-2) to TRBJ1-1, with 10 bases fitting TRBD1. The junction had 13 bases not matched to a gene; V was cut back by 3 bases and J by 0 bases. The CDR3 loop spans 19 amino acids. Germline V gene sequence: CDR1 LGHDT, CDR2 YNNKEL (reference sequence). In DNA form, the CDR3 reads TGTGCCAGCAGCCACGGGACAGGGGCTACATTAGTCCTGAACACTGAAGCTTTCTTT. Its protein is CASSHGTGATLVLNTEAFF.

The rearrangement uses TRBV27 and TRBJ1-5; 9 bases match TRBD1. The junction had 5 bases not matched to a gene; V was cut back by 5 bases and J by 3 bases. The CDR3 consists of 15 residues. Germline V lookup: CDR1 MNHEY, CDR2 SMNVEV (reference sequence). In DNA, the CDR3 is TGTGCCAGCAGTCCGGGACAGGGACCCAATCAGCCCCAGCATTTT. Translated, it gives CASSPGQGPNQPQHF.

CDR3 amino acids: CAWSVQEGLTHGYTF. CDR3 nucleotide sequence: TGTGCCTGGAGTGTACAGGAGGGTTTAACCCATGGCTACACCTTC. This chain connects TRBV30 to TRBJ1-2; D may be TRBD1 (5 bases). CDR1 and CDR2 from the germline V gene are GTSNPN and SVGIG (reference sequence). The V gene lost 0 bases and the J gene lost 6 bases, with 17 bases spanning the gap. This CDR3 region has 15 residues.

The chain combines TRBV5-1 with TRBJ2-7, with 7 nucleotides matching TRBD2. This CDR3 region has 14 residues. The trim removed 0 bases at V and 4 bases at J, leaving 4 bases unmatched. Germline V gene data show CDR1 as SGHRS and CDR2 as YFSETQ. The CDR3 protein is CASSLGGGPYEQYF. CDR3 DNA: TGCGCCAGCAGCTTGGGGGGAGGGCCTTACGAGCAGTACTTC.